The 30 T cell receptor beta chains listed next were all sequenced from one sample in a study of T cells in Graves' hyperthyroidism and ophthalmopathy. The TCR beta CDR3 regions underwent amplification using RNA transcripts as the source. First-round RT-PCR with HTBI primers amplified the TCR CDR3 region. TCRdb reprocessed the multiplex PCR reads via MiXCR and lists one record per CDR3 protein. This table holds more than 500,000 distinct CDR3 sequences, 12% to 15% found once. The material sequenced was blood. These receptors came from a woman aged 40-49 years with Graves' hyperthyroidism.

This clonotype was counted many times. The chain recombines TRBV27 with TRBJ2-7, with D hard to call. This CDR3 region has 15 residues. Germline CDR1 reads MNHEY; CDR2 reads SMNVEV (reference sequence). V lost 5 bases and J lost 6, with 20 bases in between. In DNA form, the CDR3 reads TGTGCCAGCAGTCCCACCGGGTCATGGCTCGGCGAGCAGTACTTC. Residues: CASSPTGSWLGEQYF.

The sample holds many counts of this clonotype. The chain recombines TRBV27 with TRBJ1-2; TRBD1 matches at 10 bases. Germline V CDR1 and CDR2: MNHEY, SMNVEV (reference sequence). The CDR3 is 13 residues long. With V trimmed by 7 bases and J by 7 bases, 6 bases remained unmatched. The CDR3 DNA follows: TGTGCCAGCAAGACGGGACAGGGGCTTGGCTACACCTTC. As protein: CASKTGQGLGYTF.

V is TRBV7-9 and J is TRBJ1-1; D perhaps matches TRBD1 (6 bases). Trimming cost V 5 bases and J 7 bases, with 14 bases left between them. Germline V gene sequence: CDR1 SEHNR, CDR2 FQNEAQ (reference sequence). The CDR3 is 13 residues long. The DNA for the CDR3 is TGTGCCAGCAGCAAGGGGGGAGTTCTTGAAGCTTTCTTT. Protein: CASSKGGVLEAFF. The full variable domain, with the rest looked up from reference TRBV7-9 and TRBJ1-1, is DTGVSQNPRHKITKRGQNVTFRCDPISEHNRLYWYRQTLGQGPEFLTYFQNEAQLEKSRLLSDRFSAERPKGSFSTLEIQRTEQGDSAMYLCASSKGGVLEAFFGQGTRLTVV.

This sequence joins TRBV7-9 and TRBJ2-1; the match to TRBD2 covers 12 bases. The ends lost 5 bases at V and 1 base at J; junction bases unmatched: 3. In germline, CDR1 is SEHNR, CDR2 FQNEAQ (reference sequence). The CDR3 spans 16 residues. In nucleotides, the CDR3 is TGTGCCAGCAGCGCGACTAGCGGGGGATCCTACAATGAGCAGTTCTTC. Translating it yields CASSATSGGSYNEQFF. The full variable domain, rest sourced from reference TRBV7-9 and TRBJ2-1, is DTGVSQNPRHKITKRGQNVTFRCDPISEHNRLYWYRQTLGQGPEFLTYFQNEAQLEKSRLLSDRFSAERPKGSFSTLEIQRTEQGDSAMYLCASSATSGGSYNEQFFGPGTRLTVL.

In the case of this clonotype: A read error is possible here, since a much larger clone lies one base away. This chain uses TRBV3-1 with TRBJ2-1; D might be TRBD1 (6 bases). Germline assignment: CDR1 LGHDT and CDR2 YNNKEL (reference sequence). CDR3 size: 13 residues. CDR3 loop: CAGSQPTGKALFF. DNA of the CDR3: TGTGCCGGCAGCCAGCCTACAGGGAAGGCGTTGTTCTTC.

This clonotype was recorded many times. The chain combines TRBV28 with TRBJ2-5, with 9 bases lining up with TRBD1. The V gene end was trimmed by 6 bases and the J gene end by 5 bases; junction bases not matched to a gene: 10. Germline CDR1 reads MDHEN; CDR2 reads SYDVKM. The CDR3 has 15 amino acids. CDR3 DNA sequence: TGTGCCAGCAGACCAGGACAGGGGTTTCGGGAGACCCAGTACTTC. It codes for CASRPGQGFRETQYF.

The sample holds a few counts of this clonotype. A read error may produce the germline difference seen at one junction end. The chain is built from TRBV3-1 and TRBJ2-2; 8 positions agree with TRBD2. CDR1 LGHDT and CDR2 YNNKEL come from the germline V gene (reference sequence). The CDR3 has 16 residues. The CDR3 DNA follows: TGTGCCAGCAGCCTTATGGGACTAGTGAACACCAGGGAGCTGTTTTTT. This sequence encodes CASSLMGLVNTRELFF.

This clonotype appeared many times. The rearrangement links TRBV18 to TRBJ1-2; weak D call: TRBD1 (5 bases). With 3 bases removed from V and 4 bases from J, the gap between germline ends came to 15 bases. The CDR3 consists of 15 residues. The germline CDR1 and CDR2 sequences are KGHSH and LQKENI. CDR3 DNA: TGTGCCAGCTCACCGAACGCCAGGGAAGGCTATGGCTACACCTTC. This translates into CASSPNAREGYGYTF.

This clonotype was observed a handful of times. The chain joins TRBV6-1 to TRBJ1-5; the D gene is possibly TRBD1 (5 bases). The CDR3 extends over 19 amino acids. Per the germline V gene, CDR1 is MNHNS and CDR2 is SASEGT. V was clipped by 6 bases and J by 0 bases, with 24 bases between them. CDR3 protein: CASRGGRDLDPNSNQPQHF. DNA for the CDR3: TGTGCCAGCAGGGGGGGGAGGGATTTGGACCCTAATAGCAATCAGCCCCAGCATTTT.

The sample holds many counts of this clonotype. The chain couples TRBV28 to TRBJ2-3, with D perhaps matching TRBD2 (6 bases). The CDR3 extends over 13 amino acids. Germline lookup yields CDR1 MDHEN and CDR2 SYDVKM. The V end was cut by 6 bases, the J end by 8 bases, with 15 bases between. The CDR3 nucleotides read TGTGCCAGCAGGGGACTGGGGAGTCGTACGCAGTATTTT. Its protein product is CASRGLGSRTQYF.

The chain combines TRBV7-8 with TRBJ2-7; D not resolved. Trimming cost V 6 bases and J 6 bases, with 15 bases left between them. Germline CDR1 reads SGHVS; CDR2 reads FQNEAQ. The CDR3 sequence is 13 residues long. This chain's CDR3 is CASRSHLPAEQYF. CDR3 sequence (DNA): TGTGCCAGCAGATCCCACTTACCGGCCGAGCAGTACTTC.

This clonotype was counted many times. The V call is TRBV11-3, the J call TRBJ2-2; possible D gene TRBD1, 6 bases. Trimming cost V 5 bases and J 4 bases, with 11 bases left between them. In germline, CDR1 is SGHNT, CDR2 YENEEA. This CDR3 is built from 14 residues. CDR3 bases: TGTGCCAGCAGCGCCAGGGGTAGCACCGGGGAGCTGTTTTTT. This codes for CASSARGSTGELFF.

This clonotype was seen repeatedly, ten times or more. The chain joins TRBV4-1 to TRBJ2-7; D is possibly TRBD1 (7 bases). In germline, CDR1 is MGHRA, CDR2 YSYEKL. This CDR3 is 13 amino acids long. V lost 10 bases and J lost 1, with 14 bases in between. The CDR3 sequence is CATSAGQSYEQYF. CDR3 DNA: TGCGCCACCTCCGCGGGACAGTCCTACGAGCAGTACTTC.

This clonotype was detected ten times or more. The chain links TRBV2 to TRBJ1-4; TRBD1 is a possible D gene (5 bases). Germline V lookup: CDR1 SNHLY, CDR2 FYNNEI. CDR3 length: 14 amino acids. V was clipped by 7 bases and J by 7 bases, with 16 bases between them. The CDR3 loop reads CASTRTPNGEKLFF. Here the CDR3 DNA reads TGTGCCAGCACACGGACACCGAACGGTGAAAAACTGTTTTTT.

The chain combines TRBV6-1 with TRBJ2-2; D is uncertain. From germline, CDR1 is MNHNS and CDR2 SASEGT. This CDR3 is 15 amino acids long. V was cut by 2 bases and J by 7 bases, with 14 bases left in between. CDR3 sequence: CASSESFQSVGELFF. Written as DNA, the CDR3 is TGTGCCAGCAGTGAATCGTTTCAGTCGGTCGGGGAGCTGTTTTTT.

This clonotype was counted only a few times. This chain connects TRBV9 to TRBJ2-5; 7 bases match TRBD2. Germline V lookup: CDR1 SGDLS, CDR2 YYNGEE. V gave up 3 bases and J gave up 5 bases; unmatched junction bases: 7. The CDR3 runs 14 residues. The chain's CDR3 is CASSGRTSLETQYF. The DNA for the CDR3 is TGTGCCAGCAGCGGCCGGACTAGTTTGGAGACCCAGTACTTC.

This sequence joins TRBV19 and TRBJ2-2, with D perhaps matching TRBD2 (5 bases). The CDR3 consists of 16 residues. V was shortened by 3 bases and J by 1 base, with 12 bases between the two germline ends. Per germline, CDR1 LNHDA and CDR2 SQIVND (reference sequence). The DNA of the CDR3 is TGTGCCAGTAGTATGGACGGGAACTTGAACACCGGGGAGCTGTTTTTT. Amino acid sequence: CASSMDGNLNTGELFF.

In its sample, this clonotype was seen a few times. The gene calls are TRBV3-1 and TRBJ1-6; D is perhaps TRBD1 (5 bases). Germline V gene sequence: CDR1 LGHDT, CDR2 YNNKEL (reference sequence). CDR3 length: 14 residues. The V and J ends lost 4 bases and 10 bases respectively, with 14 bases between them. CDR3 in amino acids: CASSRTKIGSPLHF. CDR3 nucleotides: TGTGCCAGCAGCCGGACAAAAATAGGGTCACCCCTCCACTTT.

This CDR3 is CASRQGLAGSYNEQFF. In nucleotides, the CDR3 is TGCGCCAGCAGACAGGGACTAGCGGGATCCTACAATGAGCAGTTCTTC. The chain recombines TRBV5-1 with TRBJ2-1; 13 bases are shared with TRBD2. With 5 bases clipped from V and 1 base from J, the junction kept 3 bases outside the gene matches. CDR1 is SGHRS and CDR2 is YFSETQ in the germline V gene. CDR3 size: 16 residues.

This clonotype turned up a few times. V and J are TRBV5-1 and TRBJ2-6; TRBD2 agrees at 11 bases. V was pared by 4 bases and J by 2 bases, with 11 bases of the junction left unmatched. Germline V lookup: CDR1 SGHRS, CDR2 YFSETQ. The length of the CDR3 is 19 residues. The CDR3 is CASSQATSGSVTGANVLTF. CDR3 bases: TGCGCCAGCAGCCAGGCAACTAGCGGGAGCGTCACTGGGGCCAACGTCCTGACTTTC.

This clonotype was seen a few times. The genes are TRBV4-1 and TRBJ1-3, with a weak D call TRBD1 (5 bases). Per germline, CDR1 MGHRA and CDR2 YSYEKL. Trimming took 0 bases from V and 4 from J, leaving 10 bases between them. The CDR3 extends over 15 amino acids. The CDR3 spells CASSQEYSGGNTIYF. For the CDR3, the DNA is TGCGCCAGCAGCCAAGAGTATTCAGGGGGAAACACCATATATTTT.

The chain carries TRBV3-1 and TRBJ2-4, with 7 nucleotides matching TRBD2. CDR1 and CDR2 (germline): LGHDT, YNNKEL (reference sequence). The trim removed 4 bases at V and 2 bases at J, leaving 14 bases unmatched. The length of the CDR3 is 18 residues. The CDR3 DNA sequence: TGTGCCAGCAGCCTGGGCCCCGGGGGGAGTGGGACCAAAAACATTCAGTACTTC. Its translation is CASSLGPGGSGTKNIQYF.

V gene TRBV30 combines with J gene TRBJ1-1; perhaps TRBD1 as D (6 bases). Germline V gene lookup returns CDR1 GTSNPN and CDR2 SVGIG (reference sequence). V dropped 2 bases and J dropped 4 bases, with 14 bases sitting between them. The CDR3 runs 14 residues. CDR3 residues: CAWSRVGGGTEAFF. In DNA, the CDR3 is TGTGCCTGGAGTCGGGTAGGGGGAGGCACTGAAGCTTTCTTT.

This clonotype has more than one count but fewer than ten. The CDR3 DNA reads as TGCAGCGTTGAATCAAGAAACAATGAGCAGTTCTTC. This encodes CSVESRNNEQFF. The V gene is TRBV29-1, the J gene TRBJ2-1; D uncertain. Trimming stripped 2 bases from V and 5 bases from J, with 7 bases between. This CDR3 contains 12 residues. Germline V lookup: CDR1 SQVTM, CDR2 ANQGSEA.

There are many counts of this clonotype. The chain uses TRBV18 and TRBJ2-5; 10 bases are a match to TRBD1. The J segment lost 2 bases and the V segment lost 3 bases, leaving 6 bases of the junction unmatched. Germline lookup yields CDR1 KGHSH and CDR2 LQKENI. The length of the CDR3 is 16 residues. The CDR3 nucleotides are TGTGCCAGCTCACCGTTACGGGGACAGGGGCAAGAGACCCAGTACTTC. Residues: CASSPLRGQGQETQYF. Filled out from reference TRBV18 and TRBJ2-5, the complete variable domain reads NAGVMQNPRHLVRRRGQEARLRCSPMKGHSHVYWYRQLPEEGLKFMVYLQKENIIDESGMPKERFSAEFPKEGPSILRIQQVVRGDSAAYFCASSPLRGQGQETQYFGPGTRLLVL.

This clonotype was seen only a few times. The genes are TRBV9 and TRBJ2-3; D is possibly TRBD1 or TRBD2 (6 bases each). CDR3 size: 14 residues. The germline V gene encodes CDR1 SGDLS and CDR2 YYNGEE. Trimming shortened V by 0 bases and J by 10 bases, and 15 bases separated the two germline ends. The CDR3 reads CASSVAGVGAPQYF. CDR3 DNA sequence: TGTGCCAGCAGCGTAGCGGGGGTGGGGGCTCCGCAGTATTTT.

V usage is TRBV28 and J usage is TRBJ2-1; D not resolved. Germline V gives CDR1 MDHEN, CDR2 SYDVKM. This CDR3 region has 16 residues. The ends were cut back, 7 bases at V and 1 base at J, with 17 bases in the middle. This CDR3 is CASTIGRTGSYNEQFF. The CDR3 DNA sequence: TGTGCCAGCACCATTGGGCGGACCGGGTCCTACAATGAGCAGTTCTTC.

V is TRBV7-2 and J is TRBJ2-2; 10 nucleotides line up with TRBD2. The junction had 15 bases not matched to a gene; V was cut back by 11 bases and J by 6 bases. Germline V lookup: CDR1 SGHTA, CDR2 FQGNSA. CDR3 length: 16 amino acids. CDR3 DNA sequence: TGTGCCTCTCGAGAGGCTAGCGGGAGTTTTTCCGGGGAGCTGTTTTTT. The encoded protein is CASREASGSFSGELFF.

In this sample, this clonotype turned up many times. V and J are TRBV6-5 and TRBJ2-1; TRBD2 agrees at 12 bases. The CDR3 length is 14 residues. J lost 10 bases, V lost 2 bases, and 3 bases had no gene match. Germline V gives CDR1 MNHEY, CDR2 SVGAGI. The CDR3 sequence: CASSYTGTSGEQFF. The CDR3 DNA reads TGTGCCAGCAGTTACACCGGGACTAGCGGGGAGCAGTTCTTC.

The genes are TRBV6-1 and TRBJ1-6; 8 nucleotides line up with TRBD1. Germline assignment: CDR1 MNHNS and CDR2 SASEGT. V trimming: 6 bases; J trimming: 6 bases; junction bases outside the gene matches: 13. There are 17 residues in the CDR3. In nucleotides, the CDR3 is TGTGCCAGCAGCCTTACCCTCGGCAGGGGGCTTAATTCACCCCTCCACTTT. It codes for CASSLTLGRGLNSPLHF.